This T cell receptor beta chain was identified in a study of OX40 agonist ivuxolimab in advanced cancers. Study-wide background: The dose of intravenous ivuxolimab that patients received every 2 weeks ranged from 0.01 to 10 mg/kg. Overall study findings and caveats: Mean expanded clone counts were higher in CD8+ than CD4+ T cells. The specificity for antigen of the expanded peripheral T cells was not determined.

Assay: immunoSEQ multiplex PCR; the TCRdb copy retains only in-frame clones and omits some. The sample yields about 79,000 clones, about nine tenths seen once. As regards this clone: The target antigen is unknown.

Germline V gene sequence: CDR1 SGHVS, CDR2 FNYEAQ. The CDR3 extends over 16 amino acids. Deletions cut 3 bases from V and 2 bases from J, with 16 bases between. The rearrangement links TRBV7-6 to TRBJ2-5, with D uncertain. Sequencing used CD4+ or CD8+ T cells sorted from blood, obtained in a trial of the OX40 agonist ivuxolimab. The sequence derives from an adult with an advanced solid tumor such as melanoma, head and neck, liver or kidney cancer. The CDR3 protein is CASSFPLGSTQETQYF. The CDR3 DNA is TGTGCCAGCAGCTTCCCCCTGGGCTCCACGCAAGAGACCCAGTACTTC.